Below are 2 T cell receptor beta chains sequenced from a single sample in a study of blood T cell repertoires in COVID-19. Repertoires were generated with immunoSEQ multiplex PCR, while TCRdb's copy carries only in-frame clones and drops some. This sample has about 190,000 clones, with around 79% found just once. The specimen sequenced was peripheral blood. These receptors were collected from a woman in her forties or fifties with acute or convalescent COVID-19.

This clone is a singleton in its sample. This chain links TRBV28 with TRBJ2-7, with TRBD2 as a possible D gene (7 bases). V was pared by 8 bases and J by 7 bases, with 15 bases between. Germline CDR1 MDHEN, CDR2 SYDVKM. The CDR3 is 12 residues long. Here the CDR3 reads CASGRGPKEQYF. The CDR3 DNA follows: TGTGCCAGCGGGCGGGGGCCCAAGGAGCAGTACTTC.

The chain combines TRBV30 with TRBJ2-7, with TRBD1 identical over 8 bases. V shed 7 bases, J shed 2 bases, and the junction held 4 bases outside the gene matches. The V gene's germline CDR1 is GTSNPN and CDR2 SVGIG (reference sequence). The CDR3 length is 12 residues. CDR3: CASDRGAYEQYF. The CDR3, as DNA: TGTGCCTCCGACAGGGGAGCCTACGAGCAGTACTTC.